This entry lists 2 T cell receptor beta chains sequenced from one sample in a study of T cell responses to AZD1222 COVID-19 vaccine. The method was immunoSEQ multiplex PCR; TCRdb's version includes in-frame clones alone and lacks a portion of them. The table includes tens of thousands of clones, 75% to 95% detected once. The sequencing used peripheral blood, collected 28 days after the second AZD1222 dose. The receptors stem from an adult who received the AZD1222 COVID-19 vaccine.

The rearrangement joins TRBV4-1 to TRBJ2-7; D remains ambiguous. CDR3 length equals 13 residues. V was pared by 1 base and J by 3 bases, with 7 bases between. Germline V gene sequence: CDR1 MGHRA, CDR2 YSYEKL. In nucleotides, the CDR3 is TGCGCCAGCAGCCAAGGTGTTGGCTACGAGCAGTACTTC. This encodes CASSQGVGYEQYF.

The CDR3 spells CASSDSLRGQGNTIYF. Written as DNA, the CDR3 is TGTGCCAGCAGTGACTCACTCAGGGGGCAGGGAAACACCATATATTTT. V gene TRBV6-4 combines with J gene TRBJ1-3, with 8 bases identical to TRBD1. The CDR3 is 16 residues long. Germline V CDR1 and CDR2: MRHNA, SNTAGT. V dropped 0 bases and J dropped 4; count of bases not matched to a gene: 5.